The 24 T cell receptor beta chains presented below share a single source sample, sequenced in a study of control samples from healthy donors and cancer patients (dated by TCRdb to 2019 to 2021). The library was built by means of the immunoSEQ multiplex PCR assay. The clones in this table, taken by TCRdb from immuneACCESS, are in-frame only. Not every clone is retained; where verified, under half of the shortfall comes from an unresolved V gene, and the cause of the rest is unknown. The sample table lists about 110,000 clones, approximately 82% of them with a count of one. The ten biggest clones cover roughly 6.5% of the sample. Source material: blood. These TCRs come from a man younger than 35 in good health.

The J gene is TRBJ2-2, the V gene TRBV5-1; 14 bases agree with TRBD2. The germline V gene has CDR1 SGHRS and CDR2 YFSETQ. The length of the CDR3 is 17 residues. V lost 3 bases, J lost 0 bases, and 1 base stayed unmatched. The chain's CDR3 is CASSWGLAGANTGELFF. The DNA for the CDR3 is TGCGCCAGCAGCTGGGGACTAGCGGGAGCGAACACCGGGGAGCTGTTTTTT. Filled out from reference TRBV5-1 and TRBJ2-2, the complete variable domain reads KAGVTQTPRYLIKTRGQQVTLSCSPISGHRSVSWYQQTPGQGLQFLFEYFSETQRNKGNFPGRFSGRQFSNSRSEMNVSTLELGDSALYLCASSWGLAGANTGELFFGEGSRLTVL.

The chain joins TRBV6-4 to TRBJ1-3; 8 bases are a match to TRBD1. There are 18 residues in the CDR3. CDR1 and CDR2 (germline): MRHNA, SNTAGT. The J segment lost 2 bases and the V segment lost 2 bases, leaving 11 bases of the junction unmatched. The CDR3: CASSDVLAGGFPGNTIYF. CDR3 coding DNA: TGTGCCAGCAGTGACGTCCTGGCAGGGGGCTTTCCTGGAAACACCATATATTTT.

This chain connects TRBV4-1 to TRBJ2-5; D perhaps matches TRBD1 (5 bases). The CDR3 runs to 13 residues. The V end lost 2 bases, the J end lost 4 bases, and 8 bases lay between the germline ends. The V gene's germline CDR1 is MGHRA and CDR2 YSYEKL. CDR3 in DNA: TGCGCCAGCAGCCAATGGCAGGGAGAGACCCAGTACTTC. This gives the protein CASSQWQGETQYF.

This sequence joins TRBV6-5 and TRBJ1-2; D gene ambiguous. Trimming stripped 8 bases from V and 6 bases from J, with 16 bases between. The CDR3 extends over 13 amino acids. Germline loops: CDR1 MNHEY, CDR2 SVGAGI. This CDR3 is CASATDPVDGYTF. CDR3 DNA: TGTGCCAGCGCCACAGACCCGGTGGATGGCTACACCTTC.

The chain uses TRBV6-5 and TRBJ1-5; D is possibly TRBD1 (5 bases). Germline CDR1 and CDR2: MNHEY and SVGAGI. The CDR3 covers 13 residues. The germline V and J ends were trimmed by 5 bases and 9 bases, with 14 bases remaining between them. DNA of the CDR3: TGTGCCAGCAGTACCAACAGGAGTGGGCCCCAGCATTTT. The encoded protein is CASSTNRSGPQHF.

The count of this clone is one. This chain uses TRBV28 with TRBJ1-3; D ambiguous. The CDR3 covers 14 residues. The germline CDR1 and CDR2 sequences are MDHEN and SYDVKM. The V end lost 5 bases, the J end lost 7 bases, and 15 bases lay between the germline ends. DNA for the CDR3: TGTGCCAGCAGTCCTTCTATAACGGGGAACACCATATATTTT. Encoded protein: CASSPSITGNTIYF.

CDR3 DNA: TGTGCCAGCAGCCCCCGCGATGTGAGGACTGAAGCTTTCTTT. As protein: CASSPRDVRTEAFF. The chain combines TRBV5-4 with TRBJ1-1; no clear D. The length of the CDR3 is 14 residues. Trimming removed 4 bases at V and 5 bases at J, with 15 bases between. The germline CDR1 and CDR2 sequences are SGHNT and YYREEE (reference sequence).

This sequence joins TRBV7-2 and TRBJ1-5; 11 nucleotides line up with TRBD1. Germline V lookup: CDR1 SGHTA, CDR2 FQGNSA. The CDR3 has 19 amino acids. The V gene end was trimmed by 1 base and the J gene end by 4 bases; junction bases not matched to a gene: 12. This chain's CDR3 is CASSLDRVDRGLFNQPQHF. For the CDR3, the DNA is TGTGCCAGCAGCTTAGACCGAGTGGACAGGGGGCTGTTTAATCAGCCCCAGCATTTT.

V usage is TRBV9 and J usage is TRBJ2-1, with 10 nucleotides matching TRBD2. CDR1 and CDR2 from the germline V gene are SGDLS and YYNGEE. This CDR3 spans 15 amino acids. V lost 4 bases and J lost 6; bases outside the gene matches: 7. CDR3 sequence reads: CASSSSGGAGNEQFF. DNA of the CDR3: TGTGCCAGCAGCTCCAGCGGGGGGGCCGGCAATGAGCAGTTCTTC.

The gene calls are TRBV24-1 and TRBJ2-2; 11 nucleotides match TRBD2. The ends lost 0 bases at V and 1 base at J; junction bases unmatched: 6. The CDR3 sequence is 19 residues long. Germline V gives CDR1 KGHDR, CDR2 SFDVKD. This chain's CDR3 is CATSDLSLAGGRNTGELFF. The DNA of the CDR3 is TGTGCCACCAGTGATTTGTCCCTAGCGGGGGGTAGGAACACCGGGGAGCTGTTTTTT.

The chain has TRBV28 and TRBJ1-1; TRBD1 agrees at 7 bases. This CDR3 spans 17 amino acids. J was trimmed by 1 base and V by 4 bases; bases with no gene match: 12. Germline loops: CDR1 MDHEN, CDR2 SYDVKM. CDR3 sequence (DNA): TGTGCCAGCAGTTGGCTCGGTGAGGGGGCAGGGAACACTGAAGCTTTCTTT. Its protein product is CASSWLGEGAGNTEAFF.

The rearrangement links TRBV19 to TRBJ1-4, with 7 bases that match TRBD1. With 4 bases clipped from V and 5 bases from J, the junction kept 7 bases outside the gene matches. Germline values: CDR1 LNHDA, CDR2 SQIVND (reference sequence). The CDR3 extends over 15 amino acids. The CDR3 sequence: CASSTLGTVNEKLFF. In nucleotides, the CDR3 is TGTGCCAGTAGTACCCTCGGGACAGTAAATGAAAAACTGTTTTTT.

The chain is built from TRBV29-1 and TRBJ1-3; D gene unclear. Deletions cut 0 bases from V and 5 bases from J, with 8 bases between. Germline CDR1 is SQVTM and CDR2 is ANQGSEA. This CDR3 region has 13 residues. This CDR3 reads CSVEDRLRNTIYF. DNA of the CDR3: TGCAGCGTTGAAGACCGACTCCGAAACACCATATATTTT.

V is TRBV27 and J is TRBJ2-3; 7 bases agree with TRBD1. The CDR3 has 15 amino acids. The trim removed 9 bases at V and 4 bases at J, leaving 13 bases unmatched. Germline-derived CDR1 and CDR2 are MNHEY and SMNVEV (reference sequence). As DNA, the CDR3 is TGTGCCAGTAAGAGGGACAGCCAATCGGCAGATACGCAGTATTTT. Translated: CASKRDSQSADTQYF.

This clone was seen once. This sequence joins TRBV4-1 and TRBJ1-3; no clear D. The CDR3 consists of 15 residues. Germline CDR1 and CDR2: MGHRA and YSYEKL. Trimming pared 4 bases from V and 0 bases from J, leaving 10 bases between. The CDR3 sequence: CASSRDGGSGNTIYF. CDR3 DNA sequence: TGCGCCAGCAGCCGTGACGGCGGCTCTGGAAACACCATATATTTT.

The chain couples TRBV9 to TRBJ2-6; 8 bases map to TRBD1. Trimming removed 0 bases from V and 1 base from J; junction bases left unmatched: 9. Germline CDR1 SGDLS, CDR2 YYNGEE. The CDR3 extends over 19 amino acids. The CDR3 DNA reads TGTGCCAGCAGCGTAGACGGGGACAGGTCTTCGTCTGGGGCCAACGTCCTGACTTTC. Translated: CASSVDGDRSSSGANVLTF.

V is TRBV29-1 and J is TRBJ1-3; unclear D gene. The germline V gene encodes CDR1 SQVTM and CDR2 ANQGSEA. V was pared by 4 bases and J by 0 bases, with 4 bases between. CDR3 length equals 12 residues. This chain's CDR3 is CSVGGSGNTIYF. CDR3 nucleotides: TGCAGCGTTGGCGGCTCTGGAAACACCATATATTTT.

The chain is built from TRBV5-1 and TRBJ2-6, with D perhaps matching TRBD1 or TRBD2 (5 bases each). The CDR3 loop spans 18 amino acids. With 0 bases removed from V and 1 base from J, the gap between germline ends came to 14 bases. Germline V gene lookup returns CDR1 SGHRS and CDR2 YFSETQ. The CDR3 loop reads CASSLEPGRRSGANVLTF. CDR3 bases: TGCGCCAGCAGCTTGGAGCCGGGACGGAGATCTGGGGCCAACGTCCTGACTTTC.

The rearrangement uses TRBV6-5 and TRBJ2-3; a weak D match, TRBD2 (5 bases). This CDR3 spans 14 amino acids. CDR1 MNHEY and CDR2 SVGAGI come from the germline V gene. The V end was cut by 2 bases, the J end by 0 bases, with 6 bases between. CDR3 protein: CASSYGGSTDTQYF. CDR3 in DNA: TGTGCCAGCAGTTACGGAGGTAGCACAGATACGCAGTATTTT.

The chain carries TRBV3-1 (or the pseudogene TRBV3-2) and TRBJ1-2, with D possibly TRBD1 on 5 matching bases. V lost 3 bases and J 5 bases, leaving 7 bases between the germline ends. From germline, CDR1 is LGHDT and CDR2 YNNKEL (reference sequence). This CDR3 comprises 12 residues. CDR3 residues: CASSHGGYGYTF. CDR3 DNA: TGTGCCAGCAGCCACGGGGGGTATGGCTACACCTTC.

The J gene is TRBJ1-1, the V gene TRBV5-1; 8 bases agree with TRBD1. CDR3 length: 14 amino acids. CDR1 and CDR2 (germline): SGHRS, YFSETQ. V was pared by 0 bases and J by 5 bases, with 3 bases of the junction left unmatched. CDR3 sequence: CASSLVQGVTEAFF. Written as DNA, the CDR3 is TGCGCCAGCAGCTTGGTACAGGGGGTGACTGAAGCTTTCTTT.

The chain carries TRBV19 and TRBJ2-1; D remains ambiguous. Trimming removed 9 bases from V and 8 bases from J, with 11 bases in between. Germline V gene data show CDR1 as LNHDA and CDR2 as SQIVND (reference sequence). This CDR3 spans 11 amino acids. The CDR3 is CASSNRHEQFF. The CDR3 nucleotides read TGTGCCAGCTCAAACCGTCATGAGCAGTTCTTC. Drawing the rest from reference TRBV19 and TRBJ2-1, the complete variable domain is DGGITQSPKYLFRKEGQNVTLSCEQNLNHDAMYWYRQDPGQGLRLIYYSQIVNDFQKGDIAEGYSVSREKKESFPLTVTSAQKNPTAFYLCASSNRHEQFFGPGTRLTVL.

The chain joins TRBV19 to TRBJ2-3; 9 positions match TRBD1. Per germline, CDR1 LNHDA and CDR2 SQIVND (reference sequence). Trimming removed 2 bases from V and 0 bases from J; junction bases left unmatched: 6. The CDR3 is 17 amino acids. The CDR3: CASSISSGQGSTDTQYF. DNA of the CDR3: TGTGCCAGTAGTATATCTTCGGGACAGGGTAGCACAGATACGCAGTATTTT. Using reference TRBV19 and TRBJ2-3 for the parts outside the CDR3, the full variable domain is DGGITQSPKYLFRKEGQNVTLSCEQNLNHDAMYWYRQDPGQGLRLIYYSQIVNDFQKGDIAEGYSVSREKKESFPLTVTSAQKNPTAFYLCASSISSGQGSTDTQYFGPGTRLTVL.

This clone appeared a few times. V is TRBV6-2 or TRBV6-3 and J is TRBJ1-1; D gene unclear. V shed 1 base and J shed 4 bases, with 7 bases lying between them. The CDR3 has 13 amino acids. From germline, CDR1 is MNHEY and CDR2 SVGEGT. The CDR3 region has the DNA TGTGCCAGCAGTTACTTTTCTAGCACTGAAGCTTTCTTT. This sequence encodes CASSYFSSTEAFF.